Sequencing of this T cell receptor (beta chain) was carried out in a study of blood T cell repertoires in COVID-19. The repertoire was sequenced with immunoSEQ multiplex PCR; TCRdb's copy has only in-frame clones and lacks some. The sample lists over 100,000 clones, roughly nine tenths seen once, with about an eighth in the top ten. V lost 0 bases and J 8 bases, leaving 16 bases between the germline ends. This CDR3 contains 16 residues. Germline assignment: CDR1 SEHNR and CDR2 FQNEAQ (reference sequence). V gene TRBV7-9 combines with J gene TRBJ1-4, with D unclear. This clonotype was obtained from a woman aged 70-85 years with COVID-19, enrolled during active disease. The sample comprised peripheral blood. The CDR3 reads CASSLALFDIREKLFF. The CDR3 coding sequence is TGTGCCAGCAGCTTAGCGCTTTTTGATATACGGGAAAAACTGTTTTTT.